These T cell receptor beta chains were read from a single sample in a study of OX40 agonist ivuxolimab in advanced cancers. Profiled with immunoSEQ multiplex PCR; TCRdb holds only in-frame clones, not every one. The table lists 55,000 to 80,000 clones, approximately 84% of them singletons. Here the sequenced sample was CD4+ or CD8+ T cells sorted from blood, taken in a trial of the OX40 agonist ivuxolimab. The receptors derive from an adult with an advanced solid tumor such as melanoma, head and neck, liver or kidney cancer. CDR3s include the opening cysteine and the closing phenylalanine or tryptophan. D genes are given only for firm matches. Clone size is stated in some rows and not others, as once, few, many or a class when expanded.

>TRBJ2-2|-|-|TRBV5-1
TGCGCCAGCAGCTTGTCCCTTTACATAAACACCGGGGAGCTGTTTTTT
CASSLSLYINTGELFF
>TRBJ2-1|TRBD1|-|TRBV9
TGTGCCAGCAGCCCCCCCGGGACAGGGGGCACCGGGTACAGTGAGCAGTTCTTC
CASSPPGTGGTGYSEQFF
>TRBJ2-1|-|-|TRBV29-1
TGCAGCGTTATCGGACAGAGCAATGAGCAGTTCTTC
CSVIGQSNEQFF
>TRBJ1-2|-|-|TRBV18
TGTGCCAGCTCACCAACATCATCGGGGACTTCCTATGGCTACACCTTC
CASSPTSSGTSYGYTF
>TRBJ2-3|-|-|TRBV18
TGTGCCAGCTCGCCCGGACAGACGGATACGCAGTATTTT
CASSPGQTDTQYF
>TRBJ2-2|TRBD2|-|TRBV7-2
TGTGCCAGCAGCCTAGGACTAGCGCGCGGGGAGCTGTTTTTT
CASSLGLARGELFF
>TRBJ2-5|-|once|TRBV5-1
TGCGCCAGCAGCTTGGACCCGGGAAGGACCCAGTACTTC
CASSLDPGRTQYF
>TRBJ2-5|TRBD2|-|TRBV19
TGTGCCAGTAGTAAAAGGACTAGCGGGGCCACCGCCCAAGAGACCCAGTACTTC
CASSKRTSGATAQETQYF
>TRBJ1-1|-|-|TRBV6-1
TGTGCCAACGTTCGGTGGGAGAACACTGAAGCTTTCTTT
CANVRWENTEAFF
>TRBJ1-5|-|-|TRBV5-1
TGCGCCAGCAGCTTGGGACCCCCAGGCCAGCCCCAGCATTTT
CASSLGPPGQPQHF
>TRBJ2-4|-|-|TRBV18
TGTGCCAGCTCGGCGGACCTAGCCAAAAACATTCAGTACTTC
CASSADLAKNIQYF
>TRBJ2-1|-|-|TRBV19
TGTGCCAGTAGTACCCCGGGGGGACAGCCCTCGGGATATGAGCAGTTCTTC
CASSTPGGQPSGYEQFF
>TRBJ1-2|-|-|TRBV7-6
TGTGCCAGCAGCTTAGAACACGGTCCTCTTAACTATGGCTACACCTTC
CASSLEHGPLNYGYTF
>TRBJ1-1|-|-|TRBV7-2
TGTGCCAGCAGCTTCGGACGGACTGAAGCTTTCTTT
CASSFGRTEAFF
>TRBJ1-6|TRBD1|once|TRBV6-6
TGTGCCAGCAAAGCAGGGGGCCATTCACCCCTCCACTTT
CASKAGGHSPLHF
>TRBJ2-7|-|-|TRBV9
TGTGCCAGCAGCCAGTTGGTGGCGGCCTCTAAGGGCGAGCAGTACTTC
CASSQLVAASKGEQYF
>TRBJ2-4|-|-|TRBV15
TGTGCCACCAGCACCAGTGTAGCCAAAAACATTCAGTACTTC
CATSTSVAKNIQYF
>TRBJ2-3|-|-|TRBV18
TGTGCCAGCTCACCGTCCCACACAGATACGCAGTATTTT
CASSPSHTDTQYF
>TRBJ1-4|TRBD1|-|TRBV7-9
TGTGCCAGCAGCCCCCAGGGGGGGGAAAATGAAAAACTGTTTTTT
CASSPQGGENEKLFF
>TRBJ2-1|-|once|TRBV19
TGTGCCAGTAGTATAGAGAAGGGACCTCGCGGCAATGAGCAGTTCTTC
CASSIEKGPRGNEQFF
>TRBJ2-7|-|-|TRBV11-2
TGTGCCAGCAGCCTACGCTCCTACGAGCAGTACTTC
CASSLRSYEQYF
>TRBJ2-6|-|-|TRBV14
TGTGCCAGCAGCCAAGATCGGGCTGGTTACTCTGGGGCCAACGTCCTGACTTTC
CASSQDRAGYSGANVLTF
>TRBJ2-1|TRBD2|-|TRBV6-4
TGTGCCAGCAGCGCCGGGACTAGCGGTATTGGTGAGCAGTTCTTC
CASSAGTSGIGEQFF
>TRBJ2-4|TRBD1|few|TRBV19
TGTGCCAGCAAATCCGGGACAGGGGGTGTCATTCAGTACTTC
CASKSGTGGVIQYF
>TRBJ2-3|TRBD1|-|TRBV19
TGTGCCAGTAGTCTCACGGGACAGGGAACAGATACGCAGTATTTT
CASSLTGQGTDTQYF
>TRBJ1-2|-|-|TRBV30
TGTGCCTGGAGTGTAGGCGGAGCTAACTATGGCTACACCTTC
CAWSVGGANYGYTF
>TRBJ1-4|-|-|TRBV4-3
TGCGCCAGCAGCCGGACCGGTCGGGGAGGGAATGAAAAACTGTTTTTT
CASSRTGRGGNEKLFF
>TRBJ2-7|-|once|TRBV30
TGTGCCTGGAGACGAACCTCGGGACACCCCTACGAGCAGTACTTC
CAWRRTSGHPYEQYF
>TRBJ2-1|-|-|TRBV5-1
TGCGCCAGCAGCCCCTCACAGGTCTTTGGTGAGCAGTTCTTC
CASSPSQVFGEQFF
>TRBJ1-3|TRBD1|-|TRBV10-3
TGTGCCATCAGCGGGGACAGGGCCCTAAACTCTGGAAACACCATATATTTT
CAISGDRALNSGNTIYF
>TRBJ2-5|-|-|TRBV5-4
TGTGCCAGCAGCTTGGCACAAGAACAAGAGACCCAGTACTTC
CASSLAQEQETQYF
>TRBJ1-2|TRBD1|-|TRBV29-1
TGCAGCGTTGAAGGCGGGGTCACAGGGGGCGCGGGGGGCTACACCTTC
CSVEGGVTGGAGGYTF
>TRBJ2-3|-|-|TRBV7-2
TGTGCCGTCTTAGGAACAGGGTTAGAAGATACGCAGTATTTT
CAVLGTGLEDTQYF
>TRBJ2-5|TRBD1|-|TRBV6-5
TGTGCCAGCAGTTACGAGGGACAGGGACGTCGGGAGCAGTACTTC
CASSYEGQGRREQYF
>TRBJ1-3|-|-|TRBV19
TGTGCCAGTAGTACGGACAGCCGTGGAAACACCATATATTTT
CASSTDSRGNTIYF